What follows are 12 T cell receptor beta chains derived from one specimen sequenced in a study of shared clonotypes between healthy human individuals. Some clones are missing from TCRdb's copy, which holds only in-frame ones; the method was immunoSEQ multiplex PCR. The profile shows approximately 1.5 million clones, around 98% of them singletons. The material sequenced was naive CD4+ T cells sorted from blood. Subset noted: CD45RA+ positively selected. These TCRs come from a man aged 30-40 years in good health.

V is TRBV7-9 and J is TRBJ1-3; D perhaps matches TRBD1 (5 bases). Germline CDR1 and CDR2: SEHNR and FQNEAQ (reference sequence). This CDR3 has 16 amino acids. Trimming stripped 4 bases from V and 3 bases from J, with 16 bases between. The CDR3 spells CASSSFEGPIGNTIYF. DNA for the CDR3: TGTGCCAGCAGCTCCTTTGAGGGACCTATTGGAAACACCATATATTTT. Looking up the rest from reference TRBV7-9 and TRBJ1-3 gives the full variable domain: DTGVSQNPRHKITKRGQNVTFRCDPISEHNRLYWYRQTLGQGPEFLTYFQNEAQLEKSRLLSDRFSAERPKGSFSTLEIQRTEQGDSAMYLCASSSFEGPIGNTIYFGEGSWLTVV.

This rearrangement joins TRBV7-9 to TRBJ2-2; TRBD2 matches 14 bases. V was pared by 5 bases and J by 6 bases, with 11 bases of the junction left unmatched. CDR3 length equals 18 residues. Germline V gives CDR1 SEHNR, CDR2 FQNEAQ (reference sequence). This CDR3 is CASSLHRGLAGEAGELFF. CDR3 coding DNA: TGTGCCAGCAGCCTTCATAGGGGACTAGCGGGAGAAGCCGGGGAGCTGTTTTTT.

This clone came up once. Different DNA sequences within this sample yield the same CDR3. The rearrangement links TRBV28 to TRBJ2-1; D not resolved. Germline CDR1 reads MDHEN; CDR2 reads SYDVKM. The CDR3 length is 12 residues. The V gene lost 5 bases and the J gene lost 0 bases, with 2 bases spanning the gap. Here the CDR3 DNA reads TGTGCCAGCAGTCTCTCCTACAATGAGCAGTTCTTC. Protein sequence: CASSLSYNEQFF.

In its sample, this clone was seen once. V and J are TRBV6-1 and TRBJ1-2; tentative D call: TRBD1 (5 bases). With 7 bases removed from V and 0 bases from J, the gap between germline ends came to 15 bases. Per germline, CDR1 MNHNS and CDR2 SASEGT. The CDR3 length is 15 residues. For the CDR3, the DNA is TGTGCCAGCACCGTAGGGGTTGCTGCTAACTATGGCTACACCTTC. This gives the protein CASTVGVAANYGYTF.

The gene calls are TRBV5-1 and TRBJ2-3; perhaps TRBD1 as D (5 bases). Trimming left V 1 base short and J 4 bases short, with 13 bases between. Germline V lookup: CDR1 SGHRS, CDR2 YFSETQ. The CDR3 extends over 15 amino acids. Here the CDR3 reads CASSLSGLSSDTQYF. As DNA, the CDR3 is TGCGCCAGCAGCTTGTCAGGGTTAAGTTCAGATACGCAGTATTTT.

The V gene is TRBV7-2, the J gene TRBJ1-5, with D perhaps TRBD1 (6 bases). Trimming took off 7 bases at V and 1 base at J, with 11 bases between the two ends. The CDR3 covers 14 residues. CDR1 is SGHTA and CDR2 is FQGNSA in the germline V gene. This CDR3 is CASTLGGSNQPQHF. The CDR3, as DNA: TGTGCCAGCACCCTAGGGGGGAGCAATCAGCCCCAGCATTTT.

To note about this clone: Additional DNA sequences in this sample encode the identical CDR3. V usage is TRBV7-9 and J usage is TRBJ1-5; 7 bases are shared with TRBD1. The CDR3 totals 14 residues. Germline V gene sequence: CDR1 SEHNR, CDR2 FQNEAQ (reference sequence). The trim removed 0 bases at V and 7 bases at J, leaving 3 bases unmatched. This CDR3 is CASSLAGGGQPQHF. The CDR3 DNA reads as TGTGCCAGCAGCTTAGCGGGAGGGGGCCAGCCCCAGCATTTT.

V usage is TRBV11-3 and J usage is TRBJ1-1; no clear D gene. The CDR3 sequence is 13 residues long. Trimming removed 4 bases from V and 3 bases from J, with 9 bases in between. The germline V gene encodes CDR1 SGHNT and CDR2 YENEEA. CDR3 DNA sequence: TGTGCCAGCAGCTCCTTCGACTACACTGAAGCTTTCTTT. Residues: CASSSFDYTEAFF.

The V and J genes are TRBV18 and TRBJ1-2, with no clear D. Germline lookup yields CDR1 KGHSH and CDR2 LQKENI. V lost 4 bases, J lost 3 bases, and 6 bases lay in between. The CDR3 runs to 12 residues. The CDR3 DNA is TGTGCCAGCTCACGGAATGACTATGGCTACACCTTC. It is translated as CASSRNDYGYTF.

The rearrangement uses TRBV7-2 and TRBJ2-1; the D call may be TRBD1 or TRBD2 (5 bases each). With 3 bases removed from V and 3 bases from J, the gap between germline ends came to 12 bases. Germline CDR1 and CDR2: SGHTA and FQGNSA. This CDR3 region has 15 residues. CDR3 sequence (DNA): TGTGCCAGCAGCTTCCGGGACCCCCACTACAATGAGCAGTTCTTC. Its translation is CASSFRDPHYNEQFF.

The CDR3 region has the DNA TGTGCCAGCCACACCATCGGCAGACAGGGGATGAACACTGAAGCTTTCTTT. It is translated as CASHTIGRQGMNTEAFF. This sequence joins TRBV18 and TRBJ1-1; 8 nucleotides align to TRBD1. Per the germline V gene, CDR1 is KGHSH and CDR2 is LQKENI. J lost 0 bases, V lost 8 bases, and 14 bases had no gene match. The CDR3 is 17 residues long.

With respect to this clone: The junction differs from germline at one of its ends, possibly a read error. The chain combines TRBV11-3 with TRBJ2-1, with no clear D. The CDR3 is made up of 13 amino acids. The germline V gene encodes CDR1 SGHNT and CDR2 YENEEA. The CDR3 region has the DNA TGTGCCAGCAGCTCCACCCGCTACCATGAGCAGTTCTTC. Translating gives CASSSTRYHEQFF.